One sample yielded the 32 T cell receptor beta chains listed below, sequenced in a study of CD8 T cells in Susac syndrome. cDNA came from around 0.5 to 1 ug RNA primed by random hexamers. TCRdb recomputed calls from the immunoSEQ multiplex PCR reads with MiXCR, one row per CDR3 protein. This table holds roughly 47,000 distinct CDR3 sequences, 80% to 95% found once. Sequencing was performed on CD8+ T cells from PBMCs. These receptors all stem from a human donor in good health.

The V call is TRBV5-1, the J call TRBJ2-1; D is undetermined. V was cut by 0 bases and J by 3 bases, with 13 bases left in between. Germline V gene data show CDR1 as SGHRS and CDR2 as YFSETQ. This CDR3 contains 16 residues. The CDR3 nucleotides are TGCGCCAGCAGCTTGGAACTACCACCAAACTACAATGAGCAGTTCTTC. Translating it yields CASSLELPPNYNEQFF.

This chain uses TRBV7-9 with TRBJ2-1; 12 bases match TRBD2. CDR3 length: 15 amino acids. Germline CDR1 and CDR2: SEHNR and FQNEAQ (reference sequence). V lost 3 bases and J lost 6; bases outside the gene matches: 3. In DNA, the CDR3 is TGTGCCAGCAGCTTCTCTAGCGGGAGGGTCAATGAGCAGTTCTTC. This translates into CASSFSSGRVNEQFF. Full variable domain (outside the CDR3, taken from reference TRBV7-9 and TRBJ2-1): DTGVSQNPRHKITKRGQNVTFRCDPISEHNRLYWYRQTLGQGPEFLTYFQNEAQLEKSRLLSDRFSAERPKGSFSTLEIQRTEQGDSAMYLCASSFSSGRVNEQFFGPGTRLTVL.

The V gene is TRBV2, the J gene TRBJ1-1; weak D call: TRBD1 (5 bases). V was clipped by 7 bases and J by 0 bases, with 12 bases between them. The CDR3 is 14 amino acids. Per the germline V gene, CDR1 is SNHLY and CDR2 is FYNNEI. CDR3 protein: CASNGDSMNTEAFF. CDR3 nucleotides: TGTGCCAGCAACGGAGACAGCATGAACACTGAAGCTTTCTTT. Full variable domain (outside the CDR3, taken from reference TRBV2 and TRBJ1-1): EPEVTQTPSHQVTQMGQEVILRCVPISNHLYFYWYRQILGQKVEFLVSFYNNEISEKSEIFDDQFSVERPDGSNFTLKIRSTKLEDSAMYFCASNGDSMNTEAFFGQGTRLTVV.

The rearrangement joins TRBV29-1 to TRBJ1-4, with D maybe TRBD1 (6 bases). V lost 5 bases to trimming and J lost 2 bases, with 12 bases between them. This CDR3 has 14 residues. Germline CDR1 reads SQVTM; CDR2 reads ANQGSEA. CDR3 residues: CSVQGGGTNEKLFF. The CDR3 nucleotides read TGCAGCGTTCAAGGGGGGGGGACTAATGAAAAACTGTTTTTT. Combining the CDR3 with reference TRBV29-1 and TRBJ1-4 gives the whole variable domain SAVISQKPSRDICQRGTSLTIQCQVDSQVTMMFWYRQQPGQSLTLIATANQGSEATYESGFVIDKFPISRPNLTFSTLTVSNMSPEDSSIYLCSVQGGGTNEKLFFGSGTQLSVL.

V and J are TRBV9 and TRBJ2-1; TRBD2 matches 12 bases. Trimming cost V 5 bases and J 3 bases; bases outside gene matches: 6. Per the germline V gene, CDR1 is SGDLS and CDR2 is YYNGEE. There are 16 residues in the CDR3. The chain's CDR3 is CASRPLAGGDYNEQFF. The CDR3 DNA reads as TGTGCCAGCAGACCACTAGCGGGAGGAGACTACAATGAGCAGTTCTTC.

The CDR3 DNA is TGCAGTGCTAGGAGAGCGGGAGTCGGTGAGCAGTTCTTC. Protein product: CSARRAGVGEQFF. This sequence joins TRBV20-1 and TRBJ2-1, with 8 positions matching TRBD2. With 3 bases clipped from V and 9 bases from J, the junction kept 7 bases outside the gene matches. Per germline, CDR1 DFQATT and CDR2 SNEGSKA (reference sequence). The CDR3 runs 13 residues.

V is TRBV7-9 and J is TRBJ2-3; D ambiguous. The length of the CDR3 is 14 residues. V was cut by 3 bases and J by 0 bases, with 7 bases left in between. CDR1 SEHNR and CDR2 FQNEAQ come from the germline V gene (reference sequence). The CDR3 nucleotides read TGTGCCAGCAGCTTGGGGTACAGCACAGATACGCAGTATTTT. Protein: CASSLGYSTDTQYF. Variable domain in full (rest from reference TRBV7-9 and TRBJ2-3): DTGVSQNPRHKITKRGQNVTFRCDPISEHNRLYWYRQTLGQGPEFLTYFQNEAQLEKSRLLSDRFSAERPKGSFSTLEIQRTEQGDSAMYLCASSLGYSTDTQYFGPGTRLTVL.

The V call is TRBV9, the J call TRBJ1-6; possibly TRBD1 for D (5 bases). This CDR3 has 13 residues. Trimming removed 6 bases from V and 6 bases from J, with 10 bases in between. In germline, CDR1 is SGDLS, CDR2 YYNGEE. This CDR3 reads CASNYGGNSPLHF. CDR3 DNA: TGTGCCAGCAACTACGGGGGTAATTCACCCCTCCACTTT.

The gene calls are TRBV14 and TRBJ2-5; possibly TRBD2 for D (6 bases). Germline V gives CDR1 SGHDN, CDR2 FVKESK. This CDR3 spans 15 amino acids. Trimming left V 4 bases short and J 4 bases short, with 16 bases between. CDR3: CASSPWTNELETQYF. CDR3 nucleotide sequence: TGTGCCAGCAGCCCATGGACTAATGAATTAGAGACCCAGTACTTC.

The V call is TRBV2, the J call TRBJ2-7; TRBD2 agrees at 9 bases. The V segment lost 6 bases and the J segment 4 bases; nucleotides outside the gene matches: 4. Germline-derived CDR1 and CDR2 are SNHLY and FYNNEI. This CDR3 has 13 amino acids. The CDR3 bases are TGTGCCAGCAGACCTAGCGGGAAATACGAGCAGTACTTC. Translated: CASRPSGKYEQYF.

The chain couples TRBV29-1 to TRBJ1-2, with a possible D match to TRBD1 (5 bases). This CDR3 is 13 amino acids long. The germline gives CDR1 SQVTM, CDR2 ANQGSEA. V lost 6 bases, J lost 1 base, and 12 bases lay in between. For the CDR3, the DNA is TGCAGCGTAGGAGGGACGGATAACTATGGCTACACCTTC. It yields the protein CSVGGTDNYGYTF. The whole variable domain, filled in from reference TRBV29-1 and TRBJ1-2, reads SAVISQKPSRDICQRGTSLTIQCQVDSQVTMMFWYRQQPGQSLTLIATANQGSEATYESGFVIDKFPISRPNLTFSTLTVSNMSPEDSSIYLCSVGGTDNYGYTFGSGTRLTVV.

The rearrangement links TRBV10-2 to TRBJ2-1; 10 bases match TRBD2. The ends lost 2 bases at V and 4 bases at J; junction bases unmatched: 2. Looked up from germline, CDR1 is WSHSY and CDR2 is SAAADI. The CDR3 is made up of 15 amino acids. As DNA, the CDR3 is TGCGCCAGCAGTGAGGGGACTAGCGAGTACAATGAGCAGTTCTTC. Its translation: CASSEGTSEYNEQFF.

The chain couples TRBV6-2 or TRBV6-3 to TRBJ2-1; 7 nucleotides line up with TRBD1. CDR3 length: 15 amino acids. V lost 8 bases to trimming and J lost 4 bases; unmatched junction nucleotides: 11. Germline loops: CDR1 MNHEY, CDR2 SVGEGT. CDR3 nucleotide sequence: TGTGCCAGCCGGGCGACCGGGACAGCTTACAATGAGCAGTTCTTC. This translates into CASRATGTAYNEQFF.

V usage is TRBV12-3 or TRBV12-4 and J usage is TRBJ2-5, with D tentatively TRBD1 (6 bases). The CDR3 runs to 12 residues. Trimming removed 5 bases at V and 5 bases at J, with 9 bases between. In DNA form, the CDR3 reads TGTGCCAGCAGTCAGGGGCGGGAGACCCAGTACTTC. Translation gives CASSQGRETQYF.

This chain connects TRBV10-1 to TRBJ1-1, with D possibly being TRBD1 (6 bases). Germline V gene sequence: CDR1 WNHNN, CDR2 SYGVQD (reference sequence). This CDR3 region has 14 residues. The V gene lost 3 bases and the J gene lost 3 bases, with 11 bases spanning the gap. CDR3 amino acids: CASSDSGDDTEAFF. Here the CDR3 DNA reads TGCGCCAGCAGTGATTCAGGGGATGACACTGAAGCTTTCTTT.

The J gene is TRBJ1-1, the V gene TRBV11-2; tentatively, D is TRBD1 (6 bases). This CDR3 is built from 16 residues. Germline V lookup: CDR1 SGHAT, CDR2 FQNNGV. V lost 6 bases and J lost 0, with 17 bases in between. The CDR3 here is CASSFGRGGVNTEAFF. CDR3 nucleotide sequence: TGTGCCAGCAGTTTCGGCAGGGGCGGGGTGAACACTGAAGCTTTCTTT.

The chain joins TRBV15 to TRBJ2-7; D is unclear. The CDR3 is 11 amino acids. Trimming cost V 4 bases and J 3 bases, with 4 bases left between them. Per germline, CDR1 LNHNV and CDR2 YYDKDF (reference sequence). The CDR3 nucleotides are TGTGCCACCAGCAAGGGCTACGAGCAGTACTTC. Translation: CATSKGYEQYF.

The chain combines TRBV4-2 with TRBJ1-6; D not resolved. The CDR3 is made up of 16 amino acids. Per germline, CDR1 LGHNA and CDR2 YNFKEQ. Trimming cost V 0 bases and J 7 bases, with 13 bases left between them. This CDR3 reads CASSQDVGRLNSPLHF. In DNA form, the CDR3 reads TGTGCCAGCAGCCAAGATGTAGGCCGGTTGAATTCACCCCTCCACTTT.

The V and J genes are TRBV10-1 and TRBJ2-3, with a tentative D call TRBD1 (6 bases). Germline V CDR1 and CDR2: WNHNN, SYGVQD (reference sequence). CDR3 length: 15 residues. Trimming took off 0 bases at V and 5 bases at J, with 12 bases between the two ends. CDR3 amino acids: CASSESLGGEDTQYF. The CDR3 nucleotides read TGCGCCAGCAGTGAGTCCCTAGGGGGAGAAGATACGCAGTATTTT.

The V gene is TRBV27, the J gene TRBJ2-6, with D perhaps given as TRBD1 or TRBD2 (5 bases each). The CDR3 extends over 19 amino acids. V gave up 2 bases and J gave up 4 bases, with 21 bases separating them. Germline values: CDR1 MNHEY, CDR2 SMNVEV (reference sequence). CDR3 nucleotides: TGTGCCAGCAGTTTAACTTACTGGGACCAGGGCTCAGGGGCCAACGTCCTGACTTTC. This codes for CASSLTYWDQGSGANVLTF.

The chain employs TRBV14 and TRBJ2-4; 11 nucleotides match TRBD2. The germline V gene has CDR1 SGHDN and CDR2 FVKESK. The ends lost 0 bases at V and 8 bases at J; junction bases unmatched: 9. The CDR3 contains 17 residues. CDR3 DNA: TGTGCCAGCAGCCAAGACCGACTAGCGGGAATGGGATACATTCAGTACTTC. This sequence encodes CASSQDRLAGMGYIQYF.

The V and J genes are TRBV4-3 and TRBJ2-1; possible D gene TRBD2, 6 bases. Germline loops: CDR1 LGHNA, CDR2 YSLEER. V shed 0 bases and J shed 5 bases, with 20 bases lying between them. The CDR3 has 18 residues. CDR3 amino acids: CASSQDVGGPRSDNEQFF. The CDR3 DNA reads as TGCGCCAGCAGCCAAGATGTGGGAGGACCCCGCTCGGACAATGAGCAGTTCTTC.

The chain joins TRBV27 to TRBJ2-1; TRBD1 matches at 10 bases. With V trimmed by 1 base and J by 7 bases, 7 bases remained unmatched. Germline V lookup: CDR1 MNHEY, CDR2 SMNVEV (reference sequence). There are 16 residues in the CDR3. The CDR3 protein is CASSLFPTGGGNEQFF. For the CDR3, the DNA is TGTGCCAGCAGTTTATTTCCGACAGGGGGCGGGAATGAGCAGTTCTTC.

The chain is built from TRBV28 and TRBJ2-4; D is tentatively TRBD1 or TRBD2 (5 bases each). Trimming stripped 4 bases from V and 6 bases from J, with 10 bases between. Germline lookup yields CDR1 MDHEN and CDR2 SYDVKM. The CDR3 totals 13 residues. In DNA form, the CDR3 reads TGTGCCAGCAGTTGGGGGTCCGGAAACATTCAGTACTTC. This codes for CASSWGSGNIQYF.

The CDR3 region is CASSPGVDFSYEQYF. DNA of the CDR3: TGTGCCAGCAGCCCCGGTGTCGACTTCTCCTACGAGCAGTACTTC. J is TRBJ2-7 and V is TRBV7-9, with D unclear. The germline CDR1 and CDR2 sequences are SEHNR and FQNEAQ (reference sequence). The CDR3 consists of 15 residues. V was pared by 5 bases and J by 0 bases, with 14 bases between. Full variable domain (missing parts from reference TRBV7-9 and TRBJ2-7): DTGVSQNPRHKITKRGQNVTFRCDPISEHNRLYWYRQTLGQGPEFLTYFQNEAQLEKSRLLSDRFSAERPKGSFSTLEIQRTEQGDSAMYLCASSPGVDFSYEQYFGPGTRLTVT.

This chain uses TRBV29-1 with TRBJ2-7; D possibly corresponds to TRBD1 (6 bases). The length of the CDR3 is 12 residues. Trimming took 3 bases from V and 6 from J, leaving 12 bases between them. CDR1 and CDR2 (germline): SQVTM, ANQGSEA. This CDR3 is CSVDEQGSEQYF. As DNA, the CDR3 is TGCAGCGTTGATGAGCAGGGGTCCGAGCAGTACTTC.

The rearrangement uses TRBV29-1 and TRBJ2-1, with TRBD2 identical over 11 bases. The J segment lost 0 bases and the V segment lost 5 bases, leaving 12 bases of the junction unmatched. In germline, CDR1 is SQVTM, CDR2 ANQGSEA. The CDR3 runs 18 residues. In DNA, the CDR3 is TGCAGCGTTAAGGTACTAGCGGGGGCCTGGAGCTCCTACAATGAGCAGTTCTTC. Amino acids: CSVKVLAGAWSSYNEQFF.

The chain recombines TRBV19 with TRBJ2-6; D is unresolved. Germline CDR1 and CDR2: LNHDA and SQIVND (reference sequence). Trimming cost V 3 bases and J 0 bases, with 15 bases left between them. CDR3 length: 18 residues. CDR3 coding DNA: TGTGCCAGTAGTATCTGGCCAGAACCCATCTCTGGGGCCAACGTCCTGACTTTC. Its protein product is CASSIWPEPISGANVLTF.

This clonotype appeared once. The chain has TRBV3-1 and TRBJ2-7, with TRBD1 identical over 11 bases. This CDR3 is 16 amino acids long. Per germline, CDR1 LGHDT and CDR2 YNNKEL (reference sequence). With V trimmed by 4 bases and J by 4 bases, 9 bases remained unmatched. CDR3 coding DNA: TGTGCCAGCAGCCCAGATCGGGACAGGGGGTTTTACGAGCAGTACTTC. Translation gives CASSPDRDRGFYEQYF.

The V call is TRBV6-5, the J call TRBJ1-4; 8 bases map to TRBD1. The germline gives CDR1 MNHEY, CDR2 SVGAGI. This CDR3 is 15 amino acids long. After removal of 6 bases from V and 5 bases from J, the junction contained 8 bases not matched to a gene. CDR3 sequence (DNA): TGTGCCAGCAGACTGACAGGGGTCATGAATGAAAAACTGTTTTTT. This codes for CASRLTGVMNEKLFF.

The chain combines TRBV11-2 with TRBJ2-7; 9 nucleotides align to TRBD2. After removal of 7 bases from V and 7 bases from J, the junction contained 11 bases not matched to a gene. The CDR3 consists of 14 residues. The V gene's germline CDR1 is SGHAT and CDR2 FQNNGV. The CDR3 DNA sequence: TGTGCCAGCAACCCGGGACTAGCTGGGACGGAGCAGTACTTC. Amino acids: CASNPGLAGTEQYF.

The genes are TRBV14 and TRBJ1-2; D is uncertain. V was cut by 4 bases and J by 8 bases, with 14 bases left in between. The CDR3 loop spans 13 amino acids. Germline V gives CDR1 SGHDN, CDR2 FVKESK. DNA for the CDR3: TGTGCCAGCAGCCCCAACGCCAGAGTCGGCTACACCTTC. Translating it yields CASSPNARVGYTF.